Listed here are 16 T cell receptor beta chains from one sample, sequenced in a study of shared clonotypes between healthy human individuals. Produced via immunoSEQ multiplex PCR; TCRdb's table is partial and in-frame only. The data hold around 1 million clones, with about three quarters observed a single time. The sequenced sample consisted of memory CD4+ T cells sorted from blood. Subset defined: CD45RA-negative fraction. These receptors came from a young man in good health.

This clone has just one count. The rearrangement links TRBV5-1 to TRBJ2-7; TRBD1 or TRBD2 may be the D gene (5 bases each). Per the germline V gene, CDR1 is SGHRS and CDR2 is YFSETQ. Trimming pared 4 bases from V and 4 bases from J, leaving 18 bases between. The CDR3 runs 15 residues. The CDR3 region is CASSPDPGRHYEQYF. CDR3 DNA sequence: TGCGCCAGCAGCCCGGACCCGGGACGGCATTACGAGCAGTACTTC.

CDR3 protein: CASSFDSSNYEQYF. The CDR3 DNA reads as TGCGCCAGCAGCTTCGACAGTTCGAACTACGAGCAGTACTTC. The V call is TRBV5-1, the J call TRBJ2-7, with D perhaps TRBD1 (5 bases). V lost 2 bases and J lost 3, with 12 bases in between. Germline values: CDR1 SGHRS, CDR2 YFSETQ. This CDR3 has 14 amino acids.

There are many counts of this clone. Because it lacks the conserved phenylalanine or tryptophan at the end, this CDR3 is likely a read error. The limits of the CDR3 on the DNA are not certain, so only TCRdb's listed CDR3 is given. The V and J genes are TRBV6-6 and TRBJ1-5; the table's D call, TRBD1, was not checked against the DNA. The CDR3 adds up to 12 amino acids, both ends counted. Germline V gene lookup returns CDR1 MNHNY and CDR2 SVGAGI (reference sequence). CDR3 region: CASKEGQGGASY.

The rearrangement joins TRBV2 to TRBJ1-5, with D tentatively TRBD1 (6 bases). Per the germline V gene, CDR1 is SNHLY and CDR2 is FYNNEI. V dropped 9 bases and J dropped 2 bases, with 11 bases sitting between them. The CDR3 contains 13 residues. The CDR3 DNA sequence: TGTGCCAGTACTCCAGGGGGCAATCAGCCCCAGCATTTT. This translates into CASTPGGNQPQHF.

A note on this clone: The same CDR3 arises from other DNA sequences in this sample as well. The rearrangement links TRBV28 to TRBJ1-3; TRBD1 matches at 7 bases. The germline CDR1 and CDR2 sequences are MDHEN and SYDVKM. The CDR3 runs 15 residues. Trimming cost V 2 bases and J 3 bases; bases outside gene matches: 4. CDR3: CASSLRQGLGNTIYF. CDR3 in DNA: TGTGCCAGCAGTTTAAGACAGGGACTTGGAAACACCATATATTTT.

Here the CDR3 DNA reads TGCGCCAGCAGCCAAGGCGACAGATTTATTTTCTCCTACGAGCAGTACTTC. This gives the protein CASSQGDRFIFSYEQYF. The chain combines TRBV4-1 with TRBJ2-7, with D possibly matching TRBD1 (5 bases). The germline V gene has CDR1 MGHRA and CDR2 YSYEKL. The CDR3 loop spans 17 amino acids. Trimming shortened V by 1 base and J by 0 bases, and 16 bases separated the two germline ends.

Note on this clone: With a much larger clone just one base away, this may be a read error. The identical CDR3 is also encoded by other nucleotide sequences in the sample. The gene calls are TRBV2 and TRBJ2-7, with D hard to call. Germline CDR1 is SNHLY and CDR2 is FYNNEI. The CDR3 has 12 residues. Trimming cost V 6 bases and J 0 bases, with 6 bases left between them. Here the CDR3 DNA reads TGTGCCAGCAGCGCCAGCTCCTACGAGCAGTACTTC. It is translated as CASSASSYEQYF.

The genes are TRBV6-1 and TRBJ1-5, with no clear D. V lost 0 bases, J lost 5 bases, and 8 bases lay in between. The germline CDR1 and CDR2 sequences are MNHNS and SASEGT. CDR3 length equals 14 residues. CDR3 region: CASSEARWDQPQHF. The CDR3 DNA reads TGTGCCAGCAGTGAAGCAAGGTGGGATCAGCCCCAGCATTTT.

The chain is built from TRBV10-2 and TRBJ2-3, with D possibly TRBD2 on 5 matching bases. CDR1 is WSHSY and CDR2 is SAAADI in the germline V gene. CDR3 length: 12 amino acids. The V end was cut by 6 bases, the J end by 9 bases, with 13 bases between. CDR3 bases: TGCGCCAGCAGGCAAGAACGGGGAACGCAGTATTTT. This encodes CASRQERGTQYF.

This chain connects TRBV28 to TRBJ1-1; D gene uncertain. Germline V CDR1 and CDR2: MDHEN, SYDVKM. V was shortened by 1 base and J by 1 base, with 4 bases between the two germline ends. This CDR3 has 13 amino acids. The CDR3 nucleotides read TGTGCCAGCAGTTTATTAACGAACACTGAAGCTTTCTTT. The encoded protein is CASSLLTNTEAFF.

Only a few counts were recorded for this clone. The gene calls are TRBV18 and TRBJ2-7, with a tentative D call TRBD2 (6 bases). Per germline, CDR1 KGHSH and CDR2 LQKENI. Trimming cost V 6 bases and J 7 bases, with 16 bases left between them. The CDR3 is 13 amino acids. CDR3 nucleotide sequence: TGTGCCAGCTCCTCGGGACCCCGGGGGGAGCAGTACTTC. This sequence encodes CASSSGPRGEQYF.

V gene TRBV7-2 combines with J gene TRBJ1-6, with D tentatively TRBD1 (5 bases). Trimming removed 6 bases at V and 3 bases at J, with 9 bases between. The CDR3 has 14 residues. Per germline, CDR1 SGHTA and CDR2 FQGNSA. DNA of the CDR3: TGTGCCAGCAGGGGGACGGACTATAATTCACCCCTCCACTTT. Amino acids: CASRGTDYNSPLHF.

The chain links TRBV6-1 to TRBJ1-4; D ambiguous. Germline loops: CDR1 MNHNS, CDR2 SASEGT. Trimming stripped 7 bases from V and 0 bases from J, with 9 bases between. The CDR3 length is 14 residues. The CDR3 region is CASKPDATNEKLFF. The CDR3 bases are TGTGCCAGCAAGCCAGACGCAACTAATGAAAAACTGTTTTTT.

The chain employs TRBV7-8 and TRBJ2-5; no firm D call. The CDR3 covers 15 residues. Germline values: CDR1 SGHVS, CDR2 FQNEAQ. V lost 1 base and J lost 0, with 9 bases in between. For the CDR3, the DNA is TGTGCCAGCAGCTTAGGTACCGGGTACCAAGAGACCCAGTACTTC. Translation: CASSLGTGYQETQYF.

This clone was recorded a few times. Within the sample, other DNA sequences also encode this same CDR3. The chain combines TRBV28 with TRBJ1-2; D not certain. With 2 bases removed from V and 5 bases from J, the gap between germline ends came to 6 bases. The CDR3 is 12 amino acids. Germline CDR1 and CDR2: MDHEN and SYDVKM. CDR3 in DNA: TGTGCCAGCAGTTTAGAAGGGTATGGCTACACCTTC. As protein: CASSLEGYGYTF.

The J gene is TRBJ2-5, the V gene TRBV14; D is possibly TRBD2 (5 bases). The ends were cut back, 1 base at V and 5 bases at J, with 14 bases in the middle. The length of the CDR3 is 15 residues. Germline V gene lookup returns CDR1 SGHDN and CDR2 FVKESK. In DNA form, the CDR3 reads TGTGCCAGCAGCCAAGCCCGGGGATCTGGCGAGACCCAGTACTTC. Translating gives CASSQARGSGETQYF.